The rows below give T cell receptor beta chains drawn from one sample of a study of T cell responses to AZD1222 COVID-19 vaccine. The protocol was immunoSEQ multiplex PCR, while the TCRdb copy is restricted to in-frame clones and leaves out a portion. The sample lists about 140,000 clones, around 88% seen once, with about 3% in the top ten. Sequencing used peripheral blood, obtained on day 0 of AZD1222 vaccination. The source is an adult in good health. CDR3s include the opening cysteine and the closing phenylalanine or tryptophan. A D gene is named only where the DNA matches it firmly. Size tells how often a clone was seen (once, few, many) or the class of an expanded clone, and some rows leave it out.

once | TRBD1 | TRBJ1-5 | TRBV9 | TGTGCCAGCGGGACAGGGATAGATAGCAATCAGCCCCAGCATTTT | CASGTGIDSNQPQHF
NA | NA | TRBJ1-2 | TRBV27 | TGTGCCAGCAGTCCAGGCCCAGGTCAGAATGGCTACACCTTC | CASSPGPGQNGYTF
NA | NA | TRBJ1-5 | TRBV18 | TGTGCCAGCTCACCCTCCGGGGGTATGGGGAATCAGCCCCAGCATTTT | CASSPSGGMGNQPQHF
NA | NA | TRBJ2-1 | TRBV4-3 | TGCGCCAGCAGCCAAGATCCTCGAACCTACAATGAGCAGTTCTTC | CASSQDPRTYNEQFF
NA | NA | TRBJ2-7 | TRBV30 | TGTGCCTGGAGCCAGGGTCTCTCCTACGAGCAGTACTTC | CAWSQGLSYEQYF
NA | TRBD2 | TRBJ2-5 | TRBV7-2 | TGTGCCAGCAGCGTATCCCTAGCGGACGCCAGAGAGACCCAGTACTTC | CASSVSLADARETQYF
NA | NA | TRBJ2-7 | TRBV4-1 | TGCGCCAGCAGCCAAGATCGGTCCTACGAGCAGTACTTC | CASSQDRSYEQYF
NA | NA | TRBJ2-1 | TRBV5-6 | TGTGCCAGCGGACACCGGGACTTTGCAAGCAATGAGCAGTTCTTC | CASGHRDFASNEQFF
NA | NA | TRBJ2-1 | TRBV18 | TGTGCCAGCTCACAATACGACAGCAGCTCCTACAATGAGCAGTTCTTC | CASSQYDSSSYNEQFF
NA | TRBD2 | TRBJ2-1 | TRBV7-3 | TGTGCCAGCAGCTTCGGACTAGCGGGAGATGAGCAGTTCTTC | CASSFGLAGDEQFF
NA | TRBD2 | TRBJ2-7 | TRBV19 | TGTGCCAGTAGTATATTAGCGGGACCCTACGAGCAGTACTTC | CASSILAGPYEQYF
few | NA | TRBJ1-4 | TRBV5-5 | TGTGCCAGCAACAAACCGGGGGCTCTTAATGAAAAACTGTTTTTT | CASNKPGALNEKLFF
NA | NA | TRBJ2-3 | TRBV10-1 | TGCGCCAGCAGTGTTGGGGGGAGTCAGAATACGCAGTATTTT | CASSVGGSQNTQYF
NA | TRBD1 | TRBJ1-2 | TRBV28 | TGTGCCTCAATGGGGGGGACAGGGATCTATGGCTACACCTTC | CASMGGTGIYGYTF
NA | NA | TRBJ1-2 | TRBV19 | TGTGCCAGTAGTATAGAGGCAGGGGTCGCTGGCTACACCTTC | CASSIEAGVAGYTF
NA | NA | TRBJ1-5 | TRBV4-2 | TGTGCCAGCAGCCAGGCCCGCGGAGGGGAGGCCCAGCATTTT | CASSQARGGEAQHF
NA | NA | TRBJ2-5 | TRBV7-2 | TGTGCCAGCAGCTTAGATCTTGGAGCACAAGAGACCCAGTACTTC | CASSLDLGAQETQYF
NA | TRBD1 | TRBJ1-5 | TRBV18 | TGTGCCAGCTCACCTGGGACAGGGGGTAATCAGCCCCAGCATTTT | CASSPGTGGNQPQHF
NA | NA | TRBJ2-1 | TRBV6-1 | TGTGCCAGCAGTGAACAGGCGCTTAGGAATGAGCAGTTCTTC | CASSEQALRNEQFF
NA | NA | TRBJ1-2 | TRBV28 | TGTGCCAGCAGCCTAGCTGGCGTGAACTATGGCTACACCTTC | CASSLAGVNYGYTF
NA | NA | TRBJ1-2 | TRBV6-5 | TGTGCCAGCAGTTTTGTGTCCGGGTCTGAAGGCTACACCTTC | CASSFVSGSEGYTF
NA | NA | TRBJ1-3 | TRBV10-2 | TGCGCCAGTTCCTTGGGGGGAGCAGGAAACACCATATATTTT | CASSLGGAGNTIYF
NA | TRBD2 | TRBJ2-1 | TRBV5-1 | TGCGCCAGCAGCGAACTAGCGTCCAATGAGCAGTTCTTC | CASSELASNEQFF
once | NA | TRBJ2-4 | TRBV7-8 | TGTGCCAGCAGTCACCAATCGAGGGACATTCAGTACTTC | CASSHQSRDIQYF
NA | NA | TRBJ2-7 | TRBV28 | TGTGCCAGCAGTTCAAATAACTACGAGCAGTACTTC | CASSSNNYEQYF
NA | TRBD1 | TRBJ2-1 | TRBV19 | TGTGCCAGTAGTAGACAGGGGTATGAGCAGTTCTTC | CASSRQGYEQFF
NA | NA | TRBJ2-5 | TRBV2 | TGTGCCAGCAGTGTCTTAAACGGGGAGACCCAGTACTTC | CASSVLNGETQYF
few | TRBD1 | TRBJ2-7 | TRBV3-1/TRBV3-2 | TGTGCCAGCAGCCAAGGACCACCGGGGACAGGGGTCCCCTACGAGCAGTACTTC | CASSQGPPGTGVPYEQYF
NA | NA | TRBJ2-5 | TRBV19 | TGTGCCAGTAGGGAAAGGACCACACAAGAGACCCAGTACTTC | CASRERTTQETQYF
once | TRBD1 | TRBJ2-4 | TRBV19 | TGTGCCAGTAGTGTACGATTGACAGGGGGGAACATTCAGTACTTC | CASSVRLTGGNIQYF
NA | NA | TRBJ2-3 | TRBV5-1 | TGCGCCAGCAGCTTGCAACTGGATACGCAGTATTTT | CASSLQLDTQYF
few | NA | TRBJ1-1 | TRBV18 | TGTGCCAGCTCACCAGACACCTCGAACGCTGAAGCTTTCTTT | CASSPDTSNAEAFF
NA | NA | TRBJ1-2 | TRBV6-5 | TGTGCCAGCAGTTCCTCAGGGTTCTATGGCTACACCTTC | CASSSSGFYGYTF
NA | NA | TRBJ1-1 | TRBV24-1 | TGTGCCACCTCTTCGGGGTTTTGGCCAGCCGCTGAAGCTTTCTTT | CATSSGFWPAAEAFF
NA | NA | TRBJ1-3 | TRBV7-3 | TGTGCCAGCAGCTCCACGGGGGACTCTGGAAACACCATATATTTT | CASSSTGDSGNTIYF
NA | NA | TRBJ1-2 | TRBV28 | TGTGCCAGCAGCCGCACCTTCGGGGGACATGCGCAGGGCTACACCTTC | CASSRTFGGHAQGYTF
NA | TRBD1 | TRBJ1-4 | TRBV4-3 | TGCGCCAGCAGCCCCGTTACAGGGGGACGAGAAAAACTGTTTTTT | CASSPVTGGREKLFF
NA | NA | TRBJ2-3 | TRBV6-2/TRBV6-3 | TGTGCCAGCAGTTACGCTGGCAGTTTGGGGCACGCAGATACGCAGTATTTT | CASSYAGSLGHADTQYF
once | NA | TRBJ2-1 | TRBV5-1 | TGCGCCAGCAGTTACGACAGGATCAATGAGCAGTTCTTC | CASSYDRINEQFF
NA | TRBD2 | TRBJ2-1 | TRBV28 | TGTGCCAGCAGTGACACCGGGACTAGCGGCTACAATGAGCAGTTCTTC | CASSDTGTSGYNEQFF
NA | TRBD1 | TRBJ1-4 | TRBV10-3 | TGTGCCATCAGCCGGGACAGGGGGGAAAAACTGTTTTTT | CAISRDRGEKLFF
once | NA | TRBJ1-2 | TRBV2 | TGTGCCAGCAGTGAACAGGGGCCCTCGGGCTACACCTTC | CASSEQGPSGYTF
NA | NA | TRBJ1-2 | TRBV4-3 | TGCGCCAGCAGCCAAGCAGGGGTGGGGGGGATCTATGGCTACACCTTC | CASSQAGVGGIYGYTF
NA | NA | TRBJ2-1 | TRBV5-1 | TGCGCCAGCAGCTTTTCAGGGAACTACAATGAGCAGTTCTTC | CASSFSGNYNEQFF
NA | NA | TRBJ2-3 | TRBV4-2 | TGTGCCAGCAGCCAAGTCTCAGGGAATGGGATAGATACGCAGTATTTT | CASSQVSGNGIDTQYF
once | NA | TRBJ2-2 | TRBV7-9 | TGTGCCAGCAGCTTAGGGGGTTATACCGGGGAGCTGTTTTTT | CASSLGGYTGELFF
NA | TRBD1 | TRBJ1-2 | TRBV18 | TGTGCCAGCTCACCACTCGACAGGGATGGCTACACCTTC | CASSPLDRDGYTF
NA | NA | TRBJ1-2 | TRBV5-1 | TGCGCCAGCAGCTTGGCCACGGGACCCCCTACTAACTATGGCTACACCTTC | CASSLATGPPTNYGYTF
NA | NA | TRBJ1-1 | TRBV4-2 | TGTGCCAGCAGCCAAGATGTGTATAACACTGAAGCTTTCTTT | CASSQDVYNTEAFF
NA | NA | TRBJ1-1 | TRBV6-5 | TGTGCCAGCAGTTACGGGCGGGTGAACACTGAAGCTTTCTTT | CASSYGRVNTEAFF